The T cell receptor beta chain under discussion was sequenced for a study of regulatory T cells in long-lasting Graves disease. Documented time point: persistent/refractory GD, antithyroid drugs over 5 years with positive TRAb. PBMCs provided the RNA from which the TCR library was made. Enrollment of patients was through an endocrinology department in Xi'an, China. This CDR3 contains 14 residues. Germline V gene sequence: CDR1 SNHLY, CDR2 FYNNEI. J gave up 5 bases and V 6 bases, and 6 bases lay outside the gene matches. Overall study results and limits: Accuracy could have been hurt by small sample size.

This clonotype was observed many times. Antigen specificity is unknown. According to the study, TCR beta libraries were built with iRepertoire HTBI primers and CDR3-region Arm-PCR. Per the original data handling: Across all samples, under 65 TRBV segments and around 15 TRBJ segments were identified. TCRdb re-called the multiplex PCR reads with MiXCR, one entry per CDR3 protein. The V and J calls here are based on TCRdb, not the publication. Of some 370,000 distinct CDR3 sequences listed, 20% to 25% are singletons. This receptor was obtained from a woman between 35 and 50 years old with Graves disease. Sample: peripheral blood mononuclear cells (PBMCs), taken when the disease was refractory, from a patient treated with antithyroid drugs. This chain connects TRBV2 to TRBJ1-1, with 10 bases aligning to TRBD1. CDR3 protein: CASREGQGRTEAFF. CDR3 DNA sequence: TGTGCCAGCAGGGAGGGACAGGGGAGGACTGAAGCTTTCTTT.